These 8 T cell receptor beta chains share one sample of origin, sequenced in a study of monozygotic twins with inflammatory bowel disease. With the 5' RACE reads reprocessed, TCRdb shows one record per CDR3 protein and no DNA. This sample's clone table lists under 200,000 distinct CDR3 sequences. Sample: blood. These receptors originate from a human donor with ulcerative colitis or Crohn's disease, or a healthy co-twin of an affected twin (not recorded which).

The chain employs TRBV4-2 and TRBJ2-1; the TCRdb D gene call, TRBD2, has no DNA to confirm it. The germline V gene has CDR1 LGHNA and CDR2 YNFKEQ. This CDR3 is built from 16 residues. The CDR3 spells CASSQDRGLDYNEQFF.

The chain joins TRBV20-1 to TRBJ1-5; TCRdb proposes TRBD1, but this gene call is untestable without DNA. Germline V gene sequence: CDR1 DFQATT, CDR2 SNEGSKA (reference sequence). The CDR3 consists of 16 residues. The CDR3 loop is CSASSGTDYSNQPQHF.

This rearrangement joins TRBV15 to TRBJ2-7; without DNA, the TCRdb call of TRBD1 cannot be checked. The germline CDR1 and CDR2 sequences are LNHNV and YYDKDF (reference sequence). This CDR3 is built from 16 residues. The CDR3: CATASPRTAFSYEQYF.

V gene TRBV11-2 combines with J gene TRBJ2-2; without DNA, the TCRdb call of TRBD2 cannot be checked. This CDR3 is 19 amino acids long. Germline lookup yields CDR1 SGHAT and CDR2 FQNNGV. This CDR3 is CASSLGRRTGGTGTGELFF.

The V gene is TRBV5-1, the J gene TRBJ2-2; absent DNA, TCRdb's TRBD1 call cannot be checked. From germline, CDR1 is SGHRS and CDR2 YFSETQ. The CDR3 spans 15 residues. This chain's CDR3 is CASSSRGPVAGELFF.

This sequence joins TRBV11-1 and TRBJ2-2; TCRdb reports TRBD2, a call that lacks DNA to check it against. CDR3 length: 15 residues. The germline gives CDR1 SGHAT, CDR2 FQDESV (reference sequence). CDR3 loop: CASSLVGGSAGELFF. Looking up the rest from reference TRBV11-1 and TRBJ2-2 gives the full variable domain: EAEVAQSPRYKITEKSQAVAFWCDPISGHATLYWYRQILGQGPELLVQFQDESVVDDSQLPKDRFSAERLKGVDSTLKIQPAELGDSAMYLCASSLVGGSAGELFFGEGSRLTVL.

The chain recombines TRBV4-1 with TRBJ2-7; TCRdb proposes TRBD2, but this gene call is untestable without DNA. Looked up from germline, CDR1 is MGHRA and CDR2 is YSYEKL. The CDR3 length is 15 residues. CDR3 residues: CASSQRERSNGEQYF.

The chain employs TRBV28 and TRBJ1-5; absent DNA, TCRdb's TRBD1 call cannot be checked. Germline lookup yields CDR1 MDHEN and CDR2 SYDVKM. The CDR3 runs to 15 residues. The CDR3 here is CASSLSDRLNQPQHF.